This T cell receptor (beta chain) stems from a study of blood T cells in healthy people across ages. Through a sample-barcoded 5' primer and a J-beta primer mix, a second PCR was run for roughly 7 to 11 cycles. TCRdb passed the 5' RACE reads through MiXCR, listing each CDR3 protein once. The sample lists about 1.4 million distinct CDR3 sequences; 59% were seen once. The CDR3 is 14 amino acids. Germline CDR1 reads KGHDR; CDR2 reads SFDVKD. J lost 9 bases, V lost 5 bases, and 7 bases had no gene match. For every donor, a draw yielded about 9.7 milliliters of peripheral blood. This receptor was taken from a young man in good health. The gene calls are TRBV24-1 and TRBJ2-3; 10 positions agree with TRBD2. Specimen: blood. The CDR3, as DNA: TGTGCCACCAGTGGACGAGCGGGGGGGGTCACGCAGTATTTT. Translating it yields CATSGRAGGVTQYF.